The sequence of this T cell receptor beta chain was determined in a study of cytomegalovirus exposure and HLA in healthy donors. As concerns this clone: Since no conserved phenylalanine or tryptophan closes the CDR3, a read error is the likely cause.

Amplification used 60 Vbeta primers and 13 Jbeta primers. Methods used by the authors: Around 80 million unique TCR beta chains, roughly 11 million of them shared, were counted by a later analysis. The assay was immunoSEQ multiplex PCR, and TCRdb's table has in-frame clones only and misses some. D and trimming come from the DNA, and the V and J calls and clone size come from that table. The sample table sets out approximately 75,000 clones. The V gene lost 0 bases and the J gene lost 4 bases, with 9 bases spanning the gap. The CDR3 loop spans 14 amino acids. Germline loops: CDR1 KGHSH, CDR2 LQKENI. The chain carries TRBV18 and TRBJ1-2; D possibly corresponds to TRBD1 (5 bases). The sequence was collected from a man in his forties or fifties in good health and CMV-seronegative. Sequenced sample: PBMCs. The CDR3 region is CASSPPGGGYGYTL. Written as DNA, the CDR3 is TGTGCCAGCTCACCACCTGGGGGGGGCTATGGCTACACCCTC.